This TCR beta chain was documented in a study of early T cells in non-severe SARS-CoV-2 infection (dated by TCRdb to about 2021). The study in broad terms: Bulk RNA from unsorted whole blood was used for TCR sequencing, so alpha and beta chains could not be paired. Points the paper makes about the study in general: Matching against VDJdb was skewed toward anti-spike CD8 responses, likely underestimated virus-specific expansions, and missed private and CD4 specificities.

The library was obtained by 5' RACE. The sequencing machine was a NextSeq 500. The TCR library protocol attached unique molecular identifiers to individual cDNA molecules to correct for sequencing error and PCR bias. Both TCR alpha and beta chains were sequenced, and tight co-correlation was observed between alpha and beta sequence abundances in each sample. Processing in the source paper ran as follows. Decombinator V4 was used to perform V gene, J gene and CDR3 annotation of TCR sequences. Expanded TCRs were defined as changing significantly between any two time points under a Poisson model with p below 0.0001. TCR abundances were normalised to the total number of TCRs sequenced per sample and were expressed as counts per million. VDJdb, accessed 1 November 2021, was searched for CMV, EBV and SARS-CoV-2 annotated TCRs, excluding TCRs annotated for multiple antigens. Through fastp at Q25 and MiXCR, TCRdb rebuilt clones from the public reads, retaining in-frame beta chains. Rows with a matching CDR3 protein are joined into one entry that keeps the most common DNA and genes. V and J calls and clone size were set by TCRdb, not the authors. The sample data list 25,000 to 30,000 distinct CDR3 sequences, and more than 4.5% of these were observed just once. Together, the top ten hold approximately 10% of the sample.

Set within a cohort of healthcare workers in London, UK, this nested case-control study involved weekly PCR testing of nasopharyngeal swabs along with blood sampling. Between 23 and 31 March 2020, the week of the UK lockdown, healthcare workers were enrolled and then followed up weekly for as long as 16 weeks. This clonotype was counted ten times or more. Its antigen target is currently unknown. No qualities accompany the bases; no much larger clone lies one base away. The receptor's source is an adult who was a healthcare worker with PCR-confirmed SARS-CoV-2 infection or an uninfected control (not recorded which). Sequencing input: whole blood.

The base sequence is TGCGCCAGCAGCATTTCATTACCTAACTATGGCTACACCTTC. Its coded protein is CASSISLPNYGYTF. The V and J segments used are TRBV5-1 and TRBJ1-2, with no reliable assignment of the D segment. Between the V and J ends, shortened by 4 bases and 0 bases respectively, the junction contains 10 bases. There are 14 amino acids in the CDR3, from cysteine to phenylalanine inclusive. Only the CDR3 DNA is retained, 42 bases long and in frame from the first base. CDR1 and CDR2 (SGHRS, YFSETQ) derive from the germline V gene. The CDR3 plus the reference TRBV5-1 and TRBJ1-2 genes for the other parts give the full variable domain: KAGVTQTPRYLIKTRGQQVTLSCSPISGHRSVSWYQQTPGQGLQFLFEYFSETQRNKGNFPGRFSGRQFSNSRSEMNVSTLELGDSALYLCASSISLPNYGYTFGSGTRLTVV.